These 17 T cell receptor beta chains came from one sample sequenced in a study of blood T cell repertoires in COVID-19. TCRdb's table, derived via immunoSEQ multiplex PCR, lists solely in-frame clones and lacks some. The sample lists tens of thousands of clones, 80% to 90% occurring once. Sequenced material: peripheral blood. The receptors originated from a man between 65 and 85 years old with acute or convalescent COVID-19.

V usage is TRBV6-4 and J usage is TRBJ2-7; 11 positions agree with TRBD1. Germline CDR1 reads MRHNA; CDR2 reads SNTAGT. The V and J ends lost 6 bases and 4 bases, in that order; junction bases with no gene match: 2. This CDR3 has 13 amino acids. DNA for the CDR3: TGTGCCAGCAGCCGGGACAGGGGGTACGAGCAGTACTTC. This gives the protein CASSRDRGYEQYF.

This clone appeared a few times. The rearrangement links TRBV27 to TRBJ2-7; tentatively, D is TRBD1 (6 bases). The ends were cut back, 4 bases at V and 4 bases at J, with 14 bases in the middle. CDR3 size: 14 residues. Per the germline V gene, CDR1 is MNHEY and CDR2 is SMNVEV (reference sequence). The CDR3 loop is CASSYRAVGYEQYF. The CDR3 nucleotides are TGTGCCAGCAGTTACAGGGCAGTAGGGTACGAGCAGTACTTC.

This clone was found once. The J gene is TRBJ1-2, the V gene TRBV30, with 9 nucleotides matching TRBD1. Germline V gene sequence: CDR1 GTSNPN, CDR2 SVGIG (reference sequence). This CDR3 is 13 amino acids long. V lost 1 base, J lost 7 bases, and 4 bases stayed unmatched. CDR3 loop: CAWSGTGAGGYTF. The CDR3 nucleotides are TGTGCCTGGAGTGGGACAGGGGCCGGTGGCTACACCTTC. The complete variable domain, with remaining parts taken from reference TRBV30 and TRBJ1-2, reads SQTIHQWPATLVQPVGSPLSLECTVEGTSNPNLYWYRQAAGRGLQLLFYSVGIGQISSEVPQNLSASRPQDRQFILSSKKLLLSDSGFYLCAWSGTGAGGYTFGSGTRLTVV.

The chain has TRBV19 and TRBJ2-1, with 7 nucleotides matching TRBD2. The CDR3 spans 13 residues. The V segment lost 5 bases and the J segment 3 bases; nucleotides outside the gene matches: 1. Germline CDR1 reads LNHDA; CDR2 reads SQIVND (reference sequence). CDR3 sequence reads: CASSLAVYNEQFF. The CDR3 nucleotides read TGTGCCAGTAGTCTAGCGGTCTACAATGAGCAGTTCTTC.

The V and J genes are TRBV5-1 and TRBJ2-1; maybe TRBD1 (6 bases). Germline V gene lookup returns CDR1 SGHRS and CDR2 YFSETQ. This CDR3 spans 15 amino acids. Trimming pared 3 bases from V and 0 bases from J, leaving 10 bases between. The CDR3 region is CASSWTDSSYNEQFF. The DNA for the CDR3 is TGCGCCAGCAGCTGGACAGATAGCTCCTACAATGAGCAGTTCTTC.

V usage is TRBV7-3 and J usage is TRBJ2-3; D is ambiguous. Trimming shortened V by 5 bases and J by 6 bases, and 6 bases separated the two germline ends. Per the germline V gene, CDR1 is SGHTA and CDR2 is FQGTGA. CDR3 length: 11 residues. The CDR3 is CASSPVDTQYF. The DNA of the CDR3 is TGTGCCAGCAGCCCGGTGGATACGCAGTATTTT.

V usage is TRBV7-3 and J usage is TRBJ2-1, with TRBD1 matching 7 bases. CDR1 and CDR2 (germline): SGHTA, FQGTGA. V lost 5 bases to trimming and J lost 5 bases; unmatched junction nucleotides: 3. The CDR3 is 13 amino acids. The DNA for the CDR3 is TGTGCCAGCAGCCGGGACAGAAACAATGAGCAGTTCTTC. It specifies CASSRDRNNEQFF.

V is TRBV28 and J is TRBJ2-1; D gene unclear. V lost 3 bases and J 7 bases, leaving 10 bases between the germline ends. CDR3 length: 13 amino acids. Germline loops: CDR1 MDHEN, CDR2 SYDVKM. CDR3: CASSLSPVNEQFF. The CDR3 nucleotides read TGTGCCAGCAGTTTGTCCCCGGTAAATGAGCAGTTCTTC.

This rearrangement joins TRBV12-3 or TRBV12-4 to TRBJ1-1; D is ambiguous. The CDR3 has 13 amino acids. V shed 3 bases and J shed 3 bases, with 8 bases lying between them. The CDR3 region has the DNA TGTGCCAGCAGTTTGTACCGAGACACTGAAGCTTTCTTT. Its protein product is CASSLYRDTEAFF.

This CDR3 is CASSSLPAARGSDTQYF. CDR3 bases: TGTGCCAGCAGTTCACTACCTGCCGCAAGGGGCTCAGATACGCAGTATTTT. The chain links TRBV27 to TRBJ2-3, with a weak D call TRBD1 (5 bases). The CDR3 length is 17 residues. V lost 4 bases and J 4 bases, leaving 21 bases between the germline ends. CDR1 is MNHEY, CDR2 SMNVEV, per germline (reference sequence).

This rearrangement joins TRBV29-1 to TRBJ1-2; 7 nucleotides agree with TRBD1. V lost 4 bases and J lost 0; bases outside the gene matches: 5. Germline V CDR1 and CDR2: SQVTM, ANQGSEA. This CDR3 has 14 residues. CDR3 amino acids: CSVGRDRTNYGYTF. CDR3 nucleotide sequence: TGCAGCGTTGGAAGGGACAGAACTAACTATGGCTACACCTTC.

V gene TRBV2 combines with J gene TRBJ2-7; no definite D call. CDR1 is SNHLY, CDR2 FYNNEI, per germline. Deletions cut 7 bases from V and 3 bases from J, with 10 bases between. This CDR3 is built from 12 residues. CDR3 sequence reads: CASTPQVYEQYF. The CDR3 coding sequence is TGTGCCAGCACCCCCCAGGTCTACGAGCAGTACTTC. The complete variable domain, with remaining parts taken from reference TRBV2 and TRBJ2-7, reads EPEVTQTPSHQVTQMGQEVILRCVPISNHLYFYWYRQILGQKVEFLVSFYNNEISEKSEIFDDQFSVERPDGSNFTLKIRSTKLEDSAMYFCASTPQVYEQYFGPGTRLTVT.

V and J are TRBV28 and TRBJ2-5, with D unresolved. The CDR3 consists of 10 residues. Germline V gene sequence: CDR1 MDHEN, CDR2 SYDVKM. Trimming pared 8 bases from V and 5 bases from J, leaving 6 bases between. The CDR3 nucleotides are TGTGCCAGCTCCCTTGAGACCCAGTACTTC. This codes for CASSLETQYF.

The chain uses TRBV9 and TRBJ1-1, with D tentatively TRBD1 (5 bases). Deletions cut 1 base from V and 0 bases from J, with 10 bases between. Germline V CDR1 and CDR2: SGDLS, YYNGEE. This CDR3 region has 15 residues. In DNA, the CDR3 is TGTGCCAGCAGCGTACAGGCAGGGCTGAACACTGAAGCTTTCTTT. Translating it yields CASSVQAGLNTEAFF.

The V and J genes are TRBV6-5 and TRBJ1-5; 7 nucleotides line up with TRBD1. The germline gives CDR1 MNHEY, CDR2 SVGAGI. The J segment lost 2 bases and the V segment lost 6 bases, leaving 1 base of the junction unmatched. This CDR3 region has 13 residues. The CDR3 DNA sequence: TGTGCCAGCAGAGACAGGGGCAATCAGCCCCAGCATTTT. Translated: CASRDRGNQPQHF.

The count of this clone is one. The J gene is TRBJ1-6, the V gene TRBV27; 7 bases agree with TRBD1. CDR1 is MNHEY, CDR2 SMNVEV, per germline (reference sequence). The J segment lost 4 bases and the V segment lost 6 bases, leaving 12 bases of the junction unmatched. The CDR3 extends over 17 amino acids. CDR3 sequence (DNA): TGTGCCAGCAGCCCAGGGGACAGAGCAGTTTATAATTCACCCCTCCACTTT. It encodes CASSPGDRAVYNSPLHF.

The chain carries TRBV25-1 and TRBJ1-2; D not resolved. Between the trimmed V and J ends, which lost 2 bases and 5 bases, there was a span of 12 bases. The germline V gene has CDR1 MGHDK and CDR2 SYGVNS. The CDR3 is 14 residues long. In DNA, the CDR3 is TGTGCCAGCAGTGAACGGTTCCCCGGGTATGGCTACACCTTC. Its protein is CASSERFPGYGYTF.